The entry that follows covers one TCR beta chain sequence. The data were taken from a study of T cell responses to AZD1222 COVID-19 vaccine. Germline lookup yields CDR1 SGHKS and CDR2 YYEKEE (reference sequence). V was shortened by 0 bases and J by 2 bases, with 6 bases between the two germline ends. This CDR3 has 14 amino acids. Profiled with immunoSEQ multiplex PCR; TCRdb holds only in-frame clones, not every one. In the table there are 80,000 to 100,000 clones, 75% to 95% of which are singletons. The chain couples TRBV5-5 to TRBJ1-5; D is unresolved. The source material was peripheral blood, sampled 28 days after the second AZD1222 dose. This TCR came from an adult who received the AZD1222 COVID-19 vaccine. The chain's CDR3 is CASSLEVGNQPQHF. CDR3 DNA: TGTGCCAGCAGCTTGGAGGTGGGCAATCAGCCCCAGCATTTT.